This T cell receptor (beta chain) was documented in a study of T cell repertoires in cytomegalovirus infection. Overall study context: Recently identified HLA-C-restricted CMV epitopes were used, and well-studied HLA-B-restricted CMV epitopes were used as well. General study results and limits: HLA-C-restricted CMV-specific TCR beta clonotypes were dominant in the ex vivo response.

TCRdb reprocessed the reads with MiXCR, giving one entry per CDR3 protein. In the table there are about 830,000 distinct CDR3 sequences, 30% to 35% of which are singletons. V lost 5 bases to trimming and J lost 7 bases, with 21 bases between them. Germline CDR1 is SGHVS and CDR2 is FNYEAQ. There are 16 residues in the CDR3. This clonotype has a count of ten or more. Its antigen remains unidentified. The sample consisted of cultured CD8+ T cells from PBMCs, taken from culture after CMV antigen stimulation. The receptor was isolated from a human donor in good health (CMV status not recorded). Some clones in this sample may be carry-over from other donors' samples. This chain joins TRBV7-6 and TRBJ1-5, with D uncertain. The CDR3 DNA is TGTGCCAGCAGCCCTGCAACAAGGGTTGGTGAACAGCCCCAGCATTTT. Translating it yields CASSPATRVGEQPQHF.